The sequence of this TCR beta chain was determined in a study of control samples from healthy donors and cancer patients. Data came from immunoSEQ multiplex PCR; TCRdb stores just in-frame clones and leaves some out. Of around 140,000 clones detected, around nine tenths appear once; the ten largest clones hold under 9%. With 5 bases removed from V and 3 bases from J, the gap between germline ends came to 13 bases. Per the germline V gene, CDR1 is LNHDA and CDR2 is SQIVND (reference sequence). The length of the CDR3 is 15 residues. This clone was detected only once. The TCR comes from a man in his forties or fifties with head and neck cancer. The chain uses TRBV19 and TRBJ2-2; D possibly matches TRBD1 or TRBD2 (5 bases each). The specimen was PBMCs. The CDR3 region has the DNA TGTGCCAGTAGTCCCTGGGACGGATACACCGGGGAGCTGTTTTTT. It specifies CASSPWDGYTGELFF.